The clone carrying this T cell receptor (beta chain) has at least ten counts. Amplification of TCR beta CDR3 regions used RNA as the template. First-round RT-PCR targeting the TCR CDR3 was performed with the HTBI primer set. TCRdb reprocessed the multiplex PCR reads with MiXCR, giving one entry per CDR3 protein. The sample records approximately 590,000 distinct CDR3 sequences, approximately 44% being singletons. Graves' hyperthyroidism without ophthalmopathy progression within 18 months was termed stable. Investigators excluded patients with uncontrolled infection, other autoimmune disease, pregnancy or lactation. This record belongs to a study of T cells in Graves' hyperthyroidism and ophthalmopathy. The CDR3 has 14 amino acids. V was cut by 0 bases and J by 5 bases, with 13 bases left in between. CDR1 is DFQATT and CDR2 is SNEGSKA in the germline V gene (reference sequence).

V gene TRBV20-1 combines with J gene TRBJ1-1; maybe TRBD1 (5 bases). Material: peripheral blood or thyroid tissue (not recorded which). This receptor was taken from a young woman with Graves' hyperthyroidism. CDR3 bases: TGCAGTGCTAGAGATCCCGCAGGGCAGACTGAAGCTTTCTTT. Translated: CSARDPAGQTEAFF.